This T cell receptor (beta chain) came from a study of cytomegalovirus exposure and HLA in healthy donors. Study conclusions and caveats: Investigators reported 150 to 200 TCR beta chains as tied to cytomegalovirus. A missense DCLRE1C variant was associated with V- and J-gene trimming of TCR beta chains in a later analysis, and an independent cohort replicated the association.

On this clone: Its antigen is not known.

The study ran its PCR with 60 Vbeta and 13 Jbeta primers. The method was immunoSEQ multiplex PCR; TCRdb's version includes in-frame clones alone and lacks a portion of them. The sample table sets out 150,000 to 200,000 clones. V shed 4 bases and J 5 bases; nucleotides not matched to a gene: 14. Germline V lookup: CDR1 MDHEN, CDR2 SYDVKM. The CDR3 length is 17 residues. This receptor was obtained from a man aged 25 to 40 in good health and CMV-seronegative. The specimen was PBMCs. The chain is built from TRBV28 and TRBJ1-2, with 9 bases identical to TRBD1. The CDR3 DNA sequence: TGTGCCAGCAGTTCGGCGGGACAGGGCCTATCCGGGTATGGCTACACCTTC. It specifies CASSSAGQGLSGYGYTF.